The count of the clone carrying this TCR beta chain is one. The data were obtained in a study of blood T cell repertoires in COVID-19. Trimming stripped 6 bases from V and 1 base from J, with 9 bases between. The CDR3 loop spans 13 amino acids. Using immunoSEQ multiplex PCR, the repertoire was profiled, and TCRdb retains in-frame clones only, with some absent. The table shows some 45,000 clones, with about four fifths occurring only once. The receptor comes from a human donor in a cohort sampled during active COVID-19. The rearrangement joins TRBV12-3 or TRBV12-4 to TRBJ1-1; D gene uncertain. Input material: peripheral blood. As DNA, the CDR3 is TGTGCCAGCAGAAAACAGCAGAACACTGAAGCTTTCTTT. The encoded protein is CASRKQQNTEAFF.